This TCR beta chain was documented in a study of blood T cell repertoires in COVID-19. CDR1 and CDR2 from the germline V gene are SGHAT and FQNNGV. This CDR3 is 16 amino acids long. Trimming took off 3 bases at V and 6 bases at J, with 17 bases between the two ends. Clones were sequenced by immunoSEQ multiplex PCR, and TCRdb holds only the in-frame ones, with some missing. The table lists 260,000 or so clones, 80% to 90% of them singletons. The clonotype originates from a woman between 70 and 85 years old with acute or convalescent COVID-19. The rearrangement joins TRBV11-2 to TRBJ2-2; TRBD1 might be the D (6 bases). The sequencing sample was made of peripheral blood. The CDR3 nucleotides are TGTGCCAGCAGCTTCCCTAAAACAGGGAAAGCCGGGGAGCTGTTTTTT. Its protein is CASSFPKTGKAGELFF.